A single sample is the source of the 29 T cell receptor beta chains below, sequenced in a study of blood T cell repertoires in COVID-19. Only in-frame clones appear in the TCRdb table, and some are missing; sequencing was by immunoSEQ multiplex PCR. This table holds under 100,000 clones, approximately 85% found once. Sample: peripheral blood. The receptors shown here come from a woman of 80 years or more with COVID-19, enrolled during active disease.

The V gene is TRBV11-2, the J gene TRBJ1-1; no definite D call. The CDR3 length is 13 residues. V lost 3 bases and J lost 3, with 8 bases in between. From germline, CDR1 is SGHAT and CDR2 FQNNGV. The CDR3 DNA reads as TGTGCCAGCAGCTTCGGTGAGCACACTGAAGCTTTCTTT. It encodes CASSFGEHTEAFF. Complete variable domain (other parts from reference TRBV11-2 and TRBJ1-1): EAGVAQSPRYKIIEKRQSVAFWCNPISGHATLYWYQQILGQGPKLLIQFQNNGVVDDSQLPKDRFSAERLKGVDSTLKIQPAKLEDSAVYLCASSFGEHTEAFFGQGTRLTVV.

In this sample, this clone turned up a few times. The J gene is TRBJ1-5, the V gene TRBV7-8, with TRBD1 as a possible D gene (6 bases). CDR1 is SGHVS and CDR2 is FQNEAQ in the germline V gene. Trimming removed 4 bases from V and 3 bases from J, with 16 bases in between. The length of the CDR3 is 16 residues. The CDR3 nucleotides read TGTGCCAGCAGCTCTCCTTCTAGGGGGAACAATCAGCCCCAGCATTTT. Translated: CASSSPSRGNNQPQHF.

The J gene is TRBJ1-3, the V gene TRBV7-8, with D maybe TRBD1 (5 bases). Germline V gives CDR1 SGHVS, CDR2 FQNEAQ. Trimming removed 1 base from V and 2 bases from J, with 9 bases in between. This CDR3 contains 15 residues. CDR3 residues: CASSLGGGTGNTIYF. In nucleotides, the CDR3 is TGTGCCAGCAGCTTAGGCGGGGGGACTGGAAACACCATATATTTT.

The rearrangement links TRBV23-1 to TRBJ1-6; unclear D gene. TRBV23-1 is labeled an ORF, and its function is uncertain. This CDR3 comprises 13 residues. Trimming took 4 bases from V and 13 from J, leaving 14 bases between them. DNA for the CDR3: TGCGCCAGCAGTCTCTCCGGCGGTTCCCCCCTCCACTTT. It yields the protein CASSLSGGSPLHF.

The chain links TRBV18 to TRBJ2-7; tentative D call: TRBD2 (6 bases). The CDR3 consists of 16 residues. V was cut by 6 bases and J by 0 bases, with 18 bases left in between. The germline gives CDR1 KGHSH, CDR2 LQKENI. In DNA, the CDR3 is TGTGCCAGCTCTCCGTTTGTGGCGGGAAGCTCCTACGAGCAGTACTTC. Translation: CASSPFVAGSSYEQYF.

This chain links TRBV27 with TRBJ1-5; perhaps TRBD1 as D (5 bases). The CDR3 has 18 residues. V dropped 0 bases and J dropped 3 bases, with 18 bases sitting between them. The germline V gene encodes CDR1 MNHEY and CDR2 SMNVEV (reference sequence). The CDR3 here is CASSLSGGLGPLNQPQHF. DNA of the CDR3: TGTGCCAGCAGTTTATCGGGGGGACTGGGTCCTCTCAATCAGCCCCAGCATTTT.

The DNA of the CDR3 is TGTGCCAGCTCACCAAAGAGAGAGACCCAGTACTTC. Protein sequence: CASSPKRETQYF. V gene TRBV18 combines with J gene TRBJ2-5; D uncertain. Germline V CDR1 and CDR2: KGHSH, LQKENI. Trimming pared 2 bases from V and 4 bases from J, leaving 5 bases between. The CDR3 totals 12 residues.

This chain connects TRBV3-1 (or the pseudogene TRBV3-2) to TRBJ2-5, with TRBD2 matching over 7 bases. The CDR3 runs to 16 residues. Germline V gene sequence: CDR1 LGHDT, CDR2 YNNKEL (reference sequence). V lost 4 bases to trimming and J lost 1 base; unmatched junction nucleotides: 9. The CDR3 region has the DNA TGTGCCAGCAGCCTAAGAGCGGGGAGAGGCCAAGAGACCCAGTACTTC. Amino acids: CASSLRAGRGQETQYF.

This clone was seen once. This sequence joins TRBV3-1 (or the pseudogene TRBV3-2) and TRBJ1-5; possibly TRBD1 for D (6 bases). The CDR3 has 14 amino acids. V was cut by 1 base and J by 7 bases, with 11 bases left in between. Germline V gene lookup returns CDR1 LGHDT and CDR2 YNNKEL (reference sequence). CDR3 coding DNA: TGTGCCAGCAGCCAAGGGACAGCGACCCAGCCCCAGCATTTT. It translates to CASSQGTATQPQHF.

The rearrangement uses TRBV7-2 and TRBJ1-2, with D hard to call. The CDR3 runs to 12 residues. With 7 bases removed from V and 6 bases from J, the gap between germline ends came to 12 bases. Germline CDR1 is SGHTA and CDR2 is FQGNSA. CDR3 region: CASTDNLDGYTF. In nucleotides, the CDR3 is TGTGCCAGCACCGACAACCTTGATGGCTACACCTTC.

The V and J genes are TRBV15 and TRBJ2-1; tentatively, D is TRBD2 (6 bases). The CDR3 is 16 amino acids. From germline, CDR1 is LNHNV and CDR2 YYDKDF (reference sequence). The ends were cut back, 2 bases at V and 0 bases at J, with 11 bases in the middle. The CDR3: CATSRRGGSSYNEQFF. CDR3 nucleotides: TGTGCCACCAGCAGAAGGGGAGGAAGCTCCTACAATGAGCAGTTCTTC.

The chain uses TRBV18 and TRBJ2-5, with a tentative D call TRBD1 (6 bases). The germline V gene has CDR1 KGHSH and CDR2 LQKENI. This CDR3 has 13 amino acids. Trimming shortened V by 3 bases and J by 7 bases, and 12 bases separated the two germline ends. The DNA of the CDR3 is TGTGCCAGCTCACCTCCGGACAGCGCGACCCAGTACTTC. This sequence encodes CASSPPDSATQYF.

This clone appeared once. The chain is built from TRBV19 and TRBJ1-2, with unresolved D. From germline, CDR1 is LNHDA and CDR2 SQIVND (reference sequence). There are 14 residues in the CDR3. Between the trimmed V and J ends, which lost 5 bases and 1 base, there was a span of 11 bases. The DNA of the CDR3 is TGTGCCAGTAGTTGGTTAGGACTTAACTATGGCTACACCTTC. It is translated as CASSWLGLNYGYTF.

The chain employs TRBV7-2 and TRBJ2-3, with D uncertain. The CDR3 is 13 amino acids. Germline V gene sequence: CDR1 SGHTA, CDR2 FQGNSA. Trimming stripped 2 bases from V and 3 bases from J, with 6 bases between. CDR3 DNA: TGTGCCAGCAGCTTATTAGTAACAGATACGCAGTATTTT. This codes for CASSLLVTDTQYF. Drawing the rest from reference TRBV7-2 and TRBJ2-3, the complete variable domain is GAGVSQSPSNKVTEKGKDVELRCDPISGHTALYWYRQSLGQGLEFLIYFQGNSAPDKSGLPSDRFSAERTGGSVSTLTIQRTQQEDSAVYLCASSLLVTDTQYFGPGTRLTVL.

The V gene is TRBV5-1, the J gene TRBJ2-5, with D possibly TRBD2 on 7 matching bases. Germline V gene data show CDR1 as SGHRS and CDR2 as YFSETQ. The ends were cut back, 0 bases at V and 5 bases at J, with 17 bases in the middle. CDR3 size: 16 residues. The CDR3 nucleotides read TGCGCCAGCAGCTTGGGAGGCGGGGGCCCCAGGGAGACCCAGTACTTC. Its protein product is CASSLGGGGPRETQYF.

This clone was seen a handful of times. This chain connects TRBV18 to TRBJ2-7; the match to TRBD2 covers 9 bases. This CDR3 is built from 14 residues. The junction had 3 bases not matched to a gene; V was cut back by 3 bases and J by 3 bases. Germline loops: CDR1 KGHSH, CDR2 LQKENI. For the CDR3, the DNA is TGTGCCAGCTCACCTAGCGGGGGTGACTACGAGCAGTACTTC. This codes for CASSPSGGDYEQYF.

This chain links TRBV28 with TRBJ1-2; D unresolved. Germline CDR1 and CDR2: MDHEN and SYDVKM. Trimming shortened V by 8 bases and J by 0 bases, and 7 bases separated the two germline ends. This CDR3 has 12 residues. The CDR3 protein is CASGPTNYGYTF. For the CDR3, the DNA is TGTGCCAGCGGGCCCACTAACTATGGCTACACCTTC.

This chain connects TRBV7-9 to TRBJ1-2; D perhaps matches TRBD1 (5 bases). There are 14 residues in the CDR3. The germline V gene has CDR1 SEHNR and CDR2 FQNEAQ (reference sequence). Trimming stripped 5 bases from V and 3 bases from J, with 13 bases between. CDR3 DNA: TGTGCCAGCAGCCCAATGGGGGGAGACTATGGCTACACCTTC. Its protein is CASSPMGGDYGYTF.

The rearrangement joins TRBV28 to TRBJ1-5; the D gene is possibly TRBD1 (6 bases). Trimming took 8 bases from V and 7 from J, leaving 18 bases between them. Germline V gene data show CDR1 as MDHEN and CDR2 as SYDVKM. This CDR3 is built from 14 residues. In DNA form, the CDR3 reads TGTGCCAGCCACCGGACAGTCGGTTGGCAGCCCCAGCATTTT. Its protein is CASHRTVGWQPQHF.

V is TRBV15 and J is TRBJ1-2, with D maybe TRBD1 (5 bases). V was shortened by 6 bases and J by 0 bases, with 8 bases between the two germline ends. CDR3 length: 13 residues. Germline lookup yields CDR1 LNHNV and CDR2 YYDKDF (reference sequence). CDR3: CATSRGPNYGYTF. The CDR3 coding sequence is TGTGCCACCAGTAGGGGCCCTAACTATGGCTACACCTTC.

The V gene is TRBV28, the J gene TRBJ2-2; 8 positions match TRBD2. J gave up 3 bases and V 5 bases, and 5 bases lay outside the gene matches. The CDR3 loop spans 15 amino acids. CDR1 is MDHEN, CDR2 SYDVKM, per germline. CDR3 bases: TGTGCCAGCAGTCCCGGACTAGCATACACCGGGGAGCTGTTTTTT. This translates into CASSPGLAYTGELFF.

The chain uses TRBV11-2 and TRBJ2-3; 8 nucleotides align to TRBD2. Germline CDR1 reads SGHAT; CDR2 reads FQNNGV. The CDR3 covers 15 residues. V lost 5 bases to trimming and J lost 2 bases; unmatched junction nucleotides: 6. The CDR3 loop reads CASSNSGVVTDTQYF. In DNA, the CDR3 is TGTGCCAGCAGCAATAGCGGGGTGGTCACAGATACGCAGTATTTT.

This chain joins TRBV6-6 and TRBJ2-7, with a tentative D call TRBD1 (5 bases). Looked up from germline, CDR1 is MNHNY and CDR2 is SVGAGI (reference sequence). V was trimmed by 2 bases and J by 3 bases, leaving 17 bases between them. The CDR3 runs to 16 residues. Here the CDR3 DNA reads TGTGCCAGCAGTTACCGCTCTCAGGGTTTCGTCTACGAGCAGTACTTC. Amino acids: CASSYRSQGFVYEQYF.

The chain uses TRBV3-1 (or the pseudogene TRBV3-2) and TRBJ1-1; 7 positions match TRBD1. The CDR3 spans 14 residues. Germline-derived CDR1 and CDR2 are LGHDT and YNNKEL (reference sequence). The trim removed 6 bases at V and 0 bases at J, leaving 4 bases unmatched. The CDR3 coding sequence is TGTGCCAGCAGTCAGACAGGGATGAACACTGAAGCTTTCTTT. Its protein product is CASSQTGMNTEAFF.

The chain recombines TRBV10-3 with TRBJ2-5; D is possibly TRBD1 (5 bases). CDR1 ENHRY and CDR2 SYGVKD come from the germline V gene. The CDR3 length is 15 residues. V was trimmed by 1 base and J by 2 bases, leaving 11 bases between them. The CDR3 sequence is CAISEFYRKQETQYF. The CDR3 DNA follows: TGTGCCATCAGTGAGTTTTACAGGAAACAAGAGACCCAGTACTTC.

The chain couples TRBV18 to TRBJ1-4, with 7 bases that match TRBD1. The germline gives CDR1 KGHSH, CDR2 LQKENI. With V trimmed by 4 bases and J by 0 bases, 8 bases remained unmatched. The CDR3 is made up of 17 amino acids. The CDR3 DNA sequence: TGTGCCAGCTCACGGCTAATGACAGGGACAACTAATGAAAAACTGTTTTTT. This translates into CASSRLMTGTTNEKLFF.

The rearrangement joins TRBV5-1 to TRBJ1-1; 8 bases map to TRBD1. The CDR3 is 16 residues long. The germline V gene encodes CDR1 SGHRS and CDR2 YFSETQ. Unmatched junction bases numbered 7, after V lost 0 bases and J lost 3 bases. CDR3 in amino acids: CASSLVSGGPYTEAFF. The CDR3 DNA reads TGCGCCAGCAGCTTGGTTTCAGGGGGCCCATACACTGAAGCTTTCTTT.

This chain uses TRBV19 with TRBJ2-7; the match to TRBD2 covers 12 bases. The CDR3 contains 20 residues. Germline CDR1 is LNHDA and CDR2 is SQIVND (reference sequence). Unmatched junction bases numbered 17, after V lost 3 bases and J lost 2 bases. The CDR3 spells CASSIGTRTSGTLFAYEQYF. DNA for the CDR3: TGTGCCAGTAGTATCGGGACAAGGACTAGCGGGACACTATTTGCCTACGAGCAGTACTTC.

In nucleotides, the CDR3 is TGTGCCAGTAGTTACACAGGGGGCAATCAGCCCCAGCATTTT. Residues: CASSYTGGNQPQHF. J is TRBJ1-5 and V is TRBV19, with 7 bases identical to TRBD1. V lost 5 bases, J lost 2 bases, and 3 bases stayed unmatched. Germline loops: CDR1 LNHDA, CDR2 SQIVND (reference sequence). The CDR3 has 14 amino acids.